Below are 29 T cell receptor beta chains sequenced from a single sample in a study of cytomegalovirus exposure and HLA in healthy donors (TCRdb year 2017). The library was produced with the immunoSEQ multiplex PCR assay. For the multiplex PCR, a mixture combining 60 forward primers for TCR Vbeta segments and 13 reverse primers for TCR Jbeta segments was used. This immuneACCESS table, as held by TCRdb, lists in-frame sequences with V and J called but not all clones. Of the missing ones, under half trace to an unresolved V gene in checked studies; the others have no known cause. For this sample the table gives about 140,000 clones, of which around 73% were detected only once. The biggest ten clones account for roughly 2.9% of the sample. Sequenced: PBMCs. The receptors derive from a female donor in good health and CMV-seronegative.

V usage is TRBV11-1 and J usage is TRBJ2-1; D call uncertain. The germline V gene encodes CDR1 SGHAT and CDR2 FQDESV (reference sequence). The CDR3 length is 15 residues. Trimming removed 5 bases from V and 4 bases from J, with 15 bases in between. The CDR3 spells CASSHSSSGYNEQFF. CDR3 in DNA: TGTGCCAGCAGCCACTCGAGCTCCGGTTACAATGAGCAGTTCTTC.

The V call is TRBV5-1, the J call TRBJ2-5, with 11 positions matching TRBD2. The trim removed 1 base at V and 6 bases at J, leaving 5 bases unmatched. Germline V lookup: CDR1 SGHRS, CDR2 YFSETQ. The CDR3 consists of 15 residues. The CDR3 region is CASSLPSGGTKTQYF. DNA for the CDR3: TGCGCCAGCAGCTTGCCTAGCGGGGGGACAAAGACCCAGTACTTC.

The genes are TRBV5-4 and TRBJ2-5; 7 bases match TRBD1. The DNA end lines up better with TRBJ2-7; the J call may be wrong. The CDR3 consists of 15 residues. Germline V gives CDR1 SGHNT, CDR2 YYREEE (reference sequence). This CDR3 reads CASSPDRAGSYEQYF. In DNA form, the CDR3 reads TGTGCCAGCAGCCCTGACAGGGCGGGCTCCTACGAGCAGTACTTC.

Here the CDR3 DNA reads TGTGCCAGCAGCTTAGCGCCGGGACAGGGGGATTACGAGCAGTACTTC. Amino acids: CASSLAPGQGDYEQYF. The chain links TRBV11-1 to TRBJ2-7, with 11 bases identical to TRBD1. After removal of 0 bases from V and 4 bases from J, the junction contained 5 bases not matched to a gene. In germline, CDR1 is SGHAT, CDR2 FQDESV (reference sequence). This CDR3 contains 16 residues.

This chain joins TRBV11-2 and TRBJ2-7; 13 positions agree with TRBD2. CDR3 length: 17 residues. V gave up 0 bases and J gave up 4 bases; unmatched junction bases: 6. Germline V CDR1 and CDR2: SGHAT, FQNNGV. CDR3 residues: CASSLEGLAGVAYEQYF. The CDR3 DNA reads as TGTGCCAGCAGCTTAGAAGGACTAGCGGGAGTGGCGTACGAGCAGTACTTC.

V is TRBV7-9 and J is TRBJ1-1, with 9 bases lining up with TRBD1. CDR3 size: 14 residues. After removal of 1 base from V and 7 bases from J, the junction contained 4 bases not matched to a gene. CDR1 and CDR2 from the germline V gene are SEHNR and FQNEAQ (reference sequence). The CDR3 coding sequence is TGTGCCAGCAGCTTAGACAGGGGGCCAGGTGAAGCTTTCTTT. Its protein is CASSLDRGPGEAFF.

The chain joins TRBV27 to TRBJ1-2; 9 positions agree with TRBD1. J gave up 5 bases and V 5 bases, and 3 bases lay outside the gene matches. CDR3 size: 13 residues. The germline CDR1 and CDR2 sequences are MNHEY and SMNVEV (reference sequence). The CDR3 protein is CASSPDRGYGYTF. CDR3 DNA sequence: TGTGCCAGCAGTCCGGACAGGGGATATGGCTACACCTTC.

The chain is built from TRBV11-2 and TRBJ1-1; no reliable D call. This CDR3 spans 12 amino acids. Deletions cut 8 bases from V and 11 bases from J, with 18 bases between. Germline CDR1 SGHAT, CDR2 FQNNGV. CDR3 protein: CASGSPGRGAFF. The CDR3 region has the DNA TGTGCCAGCGGATCGCCGGGCCGCGGGGCTTTCTTT.

This clone occurred a few times. Other DNA sequences from this sample encode an identical CDR3 as well. The V and J genes are TRBV6-5 and TRBJ1-1; D is possibly TRBD1 (5 bases). The V gene lost 2 bases and the J gene lost 4 bases, with 8 bases spanning the gap. Germline-derived CDR1 and CDR2 are MNHEY and SVGAGI. CDR3 length: 13 amino acids. The CDR3 here is CASSYVGGTEAFF. The CDR3 bases are TGTGCCAGCAGTTACGTGGGGGGCACTGAAGCTTTCTTT.

The DNA of the CDR3 is TGTGCCAGCAGCTTAGACAGGGCCGGCACTGAAGCTTTCTTT. This gives the protein CASSLDRAGTEAFF. The chain links TRBV7-8 to TRBJ1-1; TRBD1 is a possible D gene (6 bases). Germline V CDR1 and CDR2: SGHVS, FQNEAQ. This CDR3 is 14 amino acids long. Trimming left V 1 base short and J 4 bases short, with 10 bases between.

This chain links TRBV5-1 with TRBJ1-1, with 10 bases aligning to TRBD1. CDR3 length equals 16 residues. Trimming cost V 5 bases and J 0 bases; bases outside gene matches: 7. In germline, CDR1 is SGHRS, CDR2 YFSETQ. CDR3 loop: CASSRLTGGMNTEAFF. As DNA, the CDR3 is TGCGCCAGCAGTCGGTTGACAGGGGGCATGAACACTGAAGCTTTCTTT.

The chain recombines TRBV2 with TRBJ1-5, with a tentative D call TRBD1 (6 bases). V was pared by 6 bases and J by 0 bases, with 9 bases between. The germline V gene has CDR1 SNHLY and CDR2 FYNNEI. The CDR3 has 14 residues. The CDR3 DNA sequence: TGTGCCAGCAGGTCAGGGGTTAGCAATCAGCCCCAGCATTTT. This encodes CASRSGVSNQPQHF.

This sequence joins TRBV18 and TRBJ2-7; 8 bases agree with TRBD1. CDR1 KGHSH and CDR2 LQKENI come from the germline V gene. The CDR3 loop spans 14 amino acids. V gave up 6 bases and J gave up 3 bases; unmatched junction bases: 7. The CDR3 region is CASSPAGGVYEQYF. The DNA of the CDR3 is TGTGCCAGCTCTCCGGCAGGGGGCGTCTACGAGCAGTACTTC.

The J gene is TRBJ1-4, the V gene TRBV28; D remains ambiguous. The CDR3 contains 12 residues. Trimming took 10 bases from V and 8 from J, leaving 14 bases between them. Germline CDR1 MDHEN, CDR2 SYDVKM. CDR3 loop: CATEAGVEKLFF. The DNA for the CDR3 is TGTGCCACCGAGGCCGGCGTGGAAAAACTGTTTTTT.

In this sample, this clone turned up a few times. The V and J genes are TRBV19 and TRBJ1-5, with 8 bases lining up with TRBD1. The ends lost 6 bases at V and 6 bases at J; junction bases unmatched: 7. In germline, CDR1 is LNHDA, CDR2 SQIVND (reference sequence). This CDR3 is 14 amino acids long. CDR3 amino acids: CASSIQGAGQPQHF. The DNA for the CDR3 is TGTGCCAGTAGCATCCAGGGGGCCGGTCAGCCCCAGCATTTT.

This clone was picked up a small number of times. The rearrangement links TRBV5-1 to TRBJ2-6, with a weak D call TRBD2 (6 bases). Trimming removed 1 base from V and 4 bases from J, with 9 bases in between. The V gene's germline CDR1 is SGHRS and CDR2 YFSETQ. This CDR3 region has 15 residues. CDR3 nucleotide sequence: TGCGCCAGCAGCTTGTGGGGAGGAGGGGCCAACGTCCTGACTTTC. Protein: CASSLWGGGANVLTF.

This clone was recorded a few times. The chain recombines TRBV4-2 with TRBJ1-1, with D unresolved. The CDR3 spans 13 residues. The V and J ends lost 0 bases and 3 bases respectively, with 5 bases between them. In germline, CDR1 is LGHNA, CDR2 YNFKEQ. The CDR3 nucleotides are TGTGCCAGCAGCCAAGATCCGGACACTGAAGCTTTCTTT. Translating gives CASSQDPDTEAFF.

The chain carries TRBV4-1 and TRBJ2-3; a weak D match, TRBD2 (6 bases). Trimming shortened V by 5 bases and J by 6 bases, and 24 bases separated the two germline ends. Germline-derived CDR1 and CDR2 are MGHRA and YSYEKL. This CDR3 is built from 17 residues. For the CDR3, the DNA is TGCGCCAGCAGCTTAGACCTCCTAGCGAACCCGGGGGATACGCAGTATTTT. Protein sequence: CASSLDLLANPGDTQYF.

The V and J genes are TRBV18 and TRBJ2-7; D remains ambiguous. Germline lookup yields CDR1 KGHSH and CDR2 LQKENI. The CDR3 is 14 amino acids. The ends were cut back, 3 bases at V and 2 bases at J, with 11 bases in the middle. The CDR3 DNA reads TGTGCCAGCTCACCCCTACCTGGTACCTACGAGCAGTACTTC. Translated, it gives CASSPLPGTYEQYF.

The V gene is TRBV7-6, the J gene TRBJ1-6, with D possibly being TRBD1 (5 bases). Germline V gene data show CDR1 as SGHVS and CDR2 as FNYEAQ. V dropped 5 bases and J dropped 4 bases, with 15 bases sitting between them. CDR3 length: 16 amino acids. In nucleotides, the CDR3 is TGTGCCAGCAGCCAAGGGGTTGTCGCATATAATTCACCCCTCCACTTT. Amino acids: CASSQGVVAYNSPLHF.

V gene TRBV7-8 combines with J gene TRBJ1-5; D not certain. CDR1 SGHVS and CDR2 FQNEAQ come from the germline V gene. The CDR3 covers 16 residues. The V and J ends lost 1 base and 5 bases respectively, with 15 bases between them. CDR3 in amino acids: CASSLVSAVGHQPQHF. The CDR3 bases are TGTGCCAGCAGCTTAGTTTCCGCCGTTGGGCATCAGCCCCAGCATTTT.

The chain is built from TRBV2 and TRBJ2-2; possible D gene TRBD2, 7 bases. Looked up from germline, CDR1 is SNHLY and CDR2 is FYNNEI. V lost 10 bases and J lost 7, with 16 bases in between. The length of the CDR3 is 13 residues. CDR3 amino acids: CANRGGAGGELFF. CDR3 bases: TGTGCCAACAGAGGGGGGGCCGGCGGGGAGCTGTTTTTT.

This clone was detected only a few times. The chain joins TRBV5-6 to TRBJ1-4; TRBD1 is a possible D gene (5 bases). Trimming pared 7 bases from V and 10 bases from J, leaving 17 bases between. The germline CDR1 and CDR2 sequences are SGHDT and YYEEEE. The CDR3 is 13 residues long. The CDR3 DNA reads TGTGCCAGCGCGGATAGACAGTTTGGAAAACTGTTTTTT. It specifies CASADRQFGKLFF. Variable domain in full (rest from reference TRBV5-6 and TRBJ1-4): DAGVTQSPTHLIKTRGQQVTLRCSPKSGHDTVSWYQQALGQGPQFIFQYYEEEERQRGNFPDRFSGHQFPNYSSELNVNALLLGDSALYLCASADRQFGKLFFGSGTQLSVL.

In nucleotides, the CDR3 is TGTGCCAGCAGCTTACGTTTGGCGGTACGCACAGATACGCAGTATTTT. It translates to CASSLRLAVRTDTQYF. V is TRBV11-2 and J is TRBJ2-3; D call uncertain. Germline CDR1 SGHAT, CDR2 FQNNGV. V was clipped by 2 bases and J by 1 base, with 13 bases between them. This CDR3 is 16 amino acids long.

The V call is TRBV9, the J call TRBJ1-3, with 8 bases lining up with TRBD1. The CDR3 runs to 14 residues. Unmatched junction bases numbered 3, after V lost 3 bases and J lost 4 bases. Germline V CDR1 and CDR2: SGDLS, YYNGEE. The CDR3 DNA reads as TGTGCCAGCAGCGGCAGGGGGCAAGGAAACACCATATATTTT. This translates into CASSGRGQGNTIYF.

This clone was counted only a few times. The chain employs TRBV5-4 and TRBJ2-7, with TRBD1 matching over 12 bases. V gave up 4 bases and J gave up 6 bases; unmatched junction bases: 8. Looked up from germline, CDR1 is SGHNT and CDR2 is YYREEE (reference sequence). CDR3 length: 15 residues. The CDR3 region is CASSPGDRGRLEQYF. The CDR3 region has the DNA TGTGCCAGCAGCCCGGGGGACAGGGGGCGTCTCGAGCAGTACTTC. Filled out from reference TRBV5-4 and TRBJ2-7, the complete variable domain reads ETGVTQSPTHLIKTRGQQVTLRCSSQSGHNTVSWYQQALGQGPQFIFQYYREEENGRGNFPPRFSGLQFPNYSSELNVNALELDDSALYLCASSPGDRGRLEQYFGPGTRLTVT.

The CDR3 reads CASSEVGGSSYNEQFF. CDR3 DNA: TGTGCCAGCAGTGAAGTAGGAGGGAGCTCCTACAATGAGCAGTTCTTC. This chain joins TRBV2 and TRBJ2-1; D may be TRBD2 (6 bases). CDR3 length equals 16 residues. V lost 1 base to trimming and J lost 0 bases, with 10 bases between them. CDR1 is SNHLY, CDR2 FYNNEI, per germline. The full variable domain, rest sourced from reference TRBV2 and TRBJ2-1, is EPEVTQTPSHQVTQMGQEVILRCVPISNHLYFYWYRQILGQKVEFLVSFYNNEISEKSEIFDDQFSVERPDGSNFTLKIRSTKLEDSAMYFCASSEVGGSSYNEQFFGPGTRLTVL.

The chain carries TRBV2 and TRBJ1-2; D is uncertain. V lost 5 bases to trimming and J lost 2 bases, with 6 bases between them. CDR1 SNHLY and CDR2 FYNNEI come from the germline V gene. This CDR3 has 12 residues. Written as DNA, the CDR3 is TGTGCCAGCAGTCAACAGAACTATGGCTACACCTTC. Protein product: CASSQQNYGYTF.

This clone has at least ten counts. The chain employs TRBV29-1 and TRBJ2-5; D is uncertain. Germline CDR1 SQVTM, CDR2 ANQGSEA. The CDR3 is 11 residues long. V lost 6 bases and J 5 bases, leaving 10 bases between the germline ends. The CDR3 loop is CSVLLSETQYF. CDR3 sequence (DNA): TGCAGCGTCCTCCTGTCGGAGACCCAGTACTTC.